This T cell receptor (beta chain) was recovered during a study of blood T cell repertoires in COVID-19. Across the whole study: Collection of acute and convalescent COVID-19 samples took place in the United States, Italy and Spain. Sources were T cells, B-cell-depleted T cells, or PBMCs; the material itself was cDNA or gDNA.

Profiling relied on immunoSEQ multiplex PCR, and the TCRdb table lists in-frame clones only, not all of them. The data contain roughly 120,000 clones, 79% of them singletons. Trimming removed 4 bases at V and 1 base at J, with 13 bases between. The CDR3 extends over 15 amino acids. From germline, CDR1 is LNHDA and CDR2 SQIVND (reference sequence). The specimen sequenced was peripheral blood. The origin of this receptor is an elderly woman with acute or convalescent COVID-19. The V gene is TRBV19, the J gene TRBJ2-5, with D hard to call. Here the CDR3 DNA reads TGTGCCAGTAGTAGCCGATTGGGCCTCCAAGAGACCCAGTACTTC. Translated: CASSSRLGLQETQYF.